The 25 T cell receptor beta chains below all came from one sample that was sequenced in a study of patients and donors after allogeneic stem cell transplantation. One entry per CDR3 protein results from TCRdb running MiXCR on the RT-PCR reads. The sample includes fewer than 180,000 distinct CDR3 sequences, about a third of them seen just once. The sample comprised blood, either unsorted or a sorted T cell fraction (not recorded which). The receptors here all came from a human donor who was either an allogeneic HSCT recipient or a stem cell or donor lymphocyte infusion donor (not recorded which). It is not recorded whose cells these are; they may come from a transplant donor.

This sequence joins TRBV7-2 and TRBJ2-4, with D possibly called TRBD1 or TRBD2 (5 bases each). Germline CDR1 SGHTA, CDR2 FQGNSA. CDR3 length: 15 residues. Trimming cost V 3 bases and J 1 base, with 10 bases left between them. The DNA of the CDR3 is TGTGCCAGCAGCTTGTGGGACGGGGCCAAAAACATTCAGTACTTC. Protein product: CASSLWDGAKNIQYF. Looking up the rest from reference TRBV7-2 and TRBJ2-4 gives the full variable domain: GAGVSQSPSNKVTEKGKDVELRCDPISGHTALYWYRQSLGQGLEFLIYFQGNSAPDKSGLPSDRFSAERTGGSVSTLTIQRTQQEDSAVYLCASSLWDGAKNIQYFGAGTRLSVL.

The CDR3 spells CASSSAFQGRYYGYTF. In nucleotides, the CDR3 is TGTGCCAGCAGCTCGGCGTTCCAGGGCCGGTACTATGGCTACACCTTC. The chain joins TRBV7-9 to TRBJ1-2, with D possibly being TRBD1 (5 bases). The CDR3 is made up of 16 amino acids. Trimming took 4 bases from V and 3 from J, leaving 18 bases between them. Germline V gene sequence: CDR1 SEHNR, CDR2 FQNEAQ (reference sequence).

CDR3 nucleotide sequence: TGTGCCAGCAGGGATGCCGGGACAGGGGTTGTTGAAGCTTTCTTT. Translation: CASRDAGTGVVEAFF. V gene TRBV6-1 combines with J gene TRBJ1-1; 10 bases match TRBD1. This CDR3 is built from 15 residues. CDR1 and CDR2 (germline): MNHNS, SASEGT. V trimming: 6 bases; J trimming: 7 bases; junction bases outside the gene matches: 11.

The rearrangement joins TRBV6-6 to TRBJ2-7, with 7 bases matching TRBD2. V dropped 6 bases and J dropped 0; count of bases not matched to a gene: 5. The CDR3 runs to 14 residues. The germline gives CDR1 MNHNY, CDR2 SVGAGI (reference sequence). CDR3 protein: CASSPPGGSYEQYF. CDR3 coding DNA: TGTGCCAGCAGCCCCCCGGGGGGCTCCTACGAGCAGTACTTC.

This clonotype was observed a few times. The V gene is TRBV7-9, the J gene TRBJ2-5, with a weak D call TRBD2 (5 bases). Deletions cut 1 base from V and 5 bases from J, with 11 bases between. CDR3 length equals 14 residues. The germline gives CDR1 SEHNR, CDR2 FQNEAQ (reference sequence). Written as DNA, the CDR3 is TGTGCCAGCAGCTTAGGGCTAGCAAAGGAGACCCAGTACTTC. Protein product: CASSLGLAKETQYF.

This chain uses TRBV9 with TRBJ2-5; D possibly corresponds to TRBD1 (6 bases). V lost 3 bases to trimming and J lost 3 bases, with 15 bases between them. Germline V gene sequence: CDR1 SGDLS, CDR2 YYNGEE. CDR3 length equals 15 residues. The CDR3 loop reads CASSAYVGAEETQYF. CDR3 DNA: TGTGCCAGCAGCGCCTATGTGGGGGCGGAAGAGACCCAGTACTTC.

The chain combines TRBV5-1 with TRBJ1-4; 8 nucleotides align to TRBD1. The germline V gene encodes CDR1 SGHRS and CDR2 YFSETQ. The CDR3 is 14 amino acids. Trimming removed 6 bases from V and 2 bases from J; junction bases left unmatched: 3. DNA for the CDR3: TGCGCCAGCAATCAGGGGGCGACTAATGAAAAACTGTTTTTT. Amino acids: CASNQGATNEKLFF.

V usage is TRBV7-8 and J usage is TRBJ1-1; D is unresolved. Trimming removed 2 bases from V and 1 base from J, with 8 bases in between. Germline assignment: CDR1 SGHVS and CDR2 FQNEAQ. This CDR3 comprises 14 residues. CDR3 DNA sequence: TGTGCCAGCAGCTTATACAAGAGGAACACTGAAGCTTTCTTT. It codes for CASSLYKRNTEAFF. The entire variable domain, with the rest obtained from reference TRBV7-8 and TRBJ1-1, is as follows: GAGVSQSPRYKVAKRGQDVALRCDPISGHVSLFWYQQALGQGPEFLTYFQNEAQLDKSGLPSDRFFAERPEGSVSTLKIQRTQQEDSAVYLCASSLYKRNTEAFFGQGTRLTVV.

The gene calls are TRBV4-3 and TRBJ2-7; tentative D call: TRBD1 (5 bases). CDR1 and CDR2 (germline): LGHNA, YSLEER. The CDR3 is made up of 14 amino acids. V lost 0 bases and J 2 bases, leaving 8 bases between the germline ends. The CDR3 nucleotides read TGCGCCAGCAGCCAAGAAACAGGAACCTACGAGCAGTACTTC. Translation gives CASSQETGTYEQYF.

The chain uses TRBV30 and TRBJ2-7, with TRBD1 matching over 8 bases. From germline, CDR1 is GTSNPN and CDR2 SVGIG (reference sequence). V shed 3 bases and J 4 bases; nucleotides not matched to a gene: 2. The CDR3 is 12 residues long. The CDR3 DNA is TGTGCCTGGAGGAACAGGGGGTACGAGCAGTACTTC. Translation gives CAWRNRGYEQYF.

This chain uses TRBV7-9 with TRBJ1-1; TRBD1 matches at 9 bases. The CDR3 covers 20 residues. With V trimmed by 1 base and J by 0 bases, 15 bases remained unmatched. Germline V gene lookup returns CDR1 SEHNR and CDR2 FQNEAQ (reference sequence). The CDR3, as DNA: TGTGCCAGCAGCTTAGGCGGTATAGGGGACAGGGCGAATATGAACACTGAAGCTTTCTTT. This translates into CASSLGGIGDRANMNTEAFF. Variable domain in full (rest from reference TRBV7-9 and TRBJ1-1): DTGVSQNPRHKITKRGQNVTFRCDPISEHNRLYWYRQTLGQGPEFLTYFQNEAQLEKSRLLSDRFSAERPKGSFSTLEIQRTEQGDSAMYLCASSLGGIGDRANMNTEAFFGQGTRLTVV.

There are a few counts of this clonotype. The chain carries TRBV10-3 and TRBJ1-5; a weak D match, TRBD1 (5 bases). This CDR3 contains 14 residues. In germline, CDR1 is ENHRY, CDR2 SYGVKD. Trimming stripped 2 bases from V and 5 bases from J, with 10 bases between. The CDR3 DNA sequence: TGTGCCATCAGTGAGGTGGCAGGGTATCAGCCCCAGCATTTT. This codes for CAISEVAGYQPQHF.

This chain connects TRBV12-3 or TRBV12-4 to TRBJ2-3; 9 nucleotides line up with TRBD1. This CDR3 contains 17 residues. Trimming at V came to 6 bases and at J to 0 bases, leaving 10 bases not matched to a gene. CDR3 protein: CASSLDRGYPSTDTQYF. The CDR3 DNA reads TGTGCCAGCAGCCTGGACAGGGGATATCCTAGCACAGATACGCAGTATTTT.

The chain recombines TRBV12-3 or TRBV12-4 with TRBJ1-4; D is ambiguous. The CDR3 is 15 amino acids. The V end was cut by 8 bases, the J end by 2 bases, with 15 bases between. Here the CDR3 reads CASRPPESTNEKLFF. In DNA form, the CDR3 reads TGTGCCAGCCGGCCGCCTGAGTCCACTAATGAAAAACTGTTTTTT.

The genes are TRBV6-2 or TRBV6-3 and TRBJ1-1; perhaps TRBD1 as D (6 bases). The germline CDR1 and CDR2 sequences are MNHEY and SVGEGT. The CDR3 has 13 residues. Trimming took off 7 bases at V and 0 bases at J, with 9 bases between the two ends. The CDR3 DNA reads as TGTGCCAGCAATCAGGGGATGAACACTGAAGCTTTCTTT. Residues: CASNQGMNTEAFF.

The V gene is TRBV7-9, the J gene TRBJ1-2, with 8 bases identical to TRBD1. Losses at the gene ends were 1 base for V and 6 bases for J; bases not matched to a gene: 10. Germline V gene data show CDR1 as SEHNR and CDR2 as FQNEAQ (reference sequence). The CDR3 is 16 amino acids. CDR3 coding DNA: TGTGCCAGCAGCTTAGTATTGACAGGGGACGTCGATGGCTACACCTTC. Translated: CASSLVLTGDVDGYTF.

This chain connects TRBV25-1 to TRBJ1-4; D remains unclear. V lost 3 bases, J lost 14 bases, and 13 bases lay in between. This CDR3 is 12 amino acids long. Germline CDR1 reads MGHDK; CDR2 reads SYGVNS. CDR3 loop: CASSDYSSLLFF. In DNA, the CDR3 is TGTGCCAGCAGTGATTATAGTTCCTTGCTGTTTTTT.

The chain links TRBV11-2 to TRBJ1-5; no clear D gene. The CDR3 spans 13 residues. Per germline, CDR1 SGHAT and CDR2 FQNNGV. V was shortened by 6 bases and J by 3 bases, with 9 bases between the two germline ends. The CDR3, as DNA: TGTGCCAGCAGTCTTATCTCCAATCAGCCCCAGCATTTT. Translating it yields CASSLISNQPQHF.

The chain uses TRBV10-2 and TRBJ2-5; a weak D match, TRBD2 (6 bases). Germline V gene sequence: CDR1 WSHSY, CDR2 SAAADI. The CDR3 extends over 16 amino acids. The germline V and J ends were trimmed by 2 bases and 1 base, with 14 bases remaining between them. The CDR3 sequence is CASSEPGVGAQETQYF. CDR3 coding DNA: TGCGCCAGCAGTGAGCCGGGGGTAGGGGCCCAAGAGACCCAGTACTTC.

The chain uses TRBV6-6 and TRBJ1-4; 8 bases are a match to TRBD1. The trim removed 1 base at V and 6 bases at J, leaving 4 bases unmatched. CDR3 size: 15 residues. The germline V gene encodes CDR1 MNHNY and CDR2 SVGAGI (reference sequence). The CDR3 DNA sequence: TGTGCCAGCAGTTACTGGCAGGGGGCCGATGAAAAACTGTTTTTT. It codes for CASSYWQGADEKLFF.

DNA for the CDR3: TGTGCCAGCAGCGAGACAGGGGTCAGTCAGCCCCAGCATTTT. Translated: CASSETGVSQPQHF. The chain links TRBV12-3 or TRBV12-4 to TRBJ1-5, with 8 bases identical to TRBD1. CDR3 length: 14 residues. V shed 6 bases, J shed 6 bases, and the junction held 7 bases outside the gene matches.

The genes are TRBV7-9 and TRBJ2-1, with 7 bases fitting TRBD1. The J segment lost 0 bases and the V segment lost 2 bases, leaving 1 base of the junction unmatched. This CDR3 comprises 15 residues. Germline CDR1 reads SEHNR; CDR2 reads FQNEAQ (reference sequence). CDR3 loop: CASSLRGLSYNEQFF. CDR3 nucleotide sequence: TGTGCCAGCAGCTTAAGGGGGCTCTCCTACAATGAGCAGTTCTTC.

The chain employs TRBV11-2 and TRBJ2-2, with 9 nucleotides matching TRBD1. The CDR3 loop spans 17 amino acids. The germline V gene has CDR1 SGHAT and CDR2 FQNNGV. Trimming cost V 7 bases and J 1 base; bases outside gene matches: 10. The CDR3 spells CASTPLPGQGNTGELFF. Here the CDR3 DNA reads TGTGCCAGCACCCCTTTACCGGGACAGGGGAACACCGGGGAGCTGTTTTTT.

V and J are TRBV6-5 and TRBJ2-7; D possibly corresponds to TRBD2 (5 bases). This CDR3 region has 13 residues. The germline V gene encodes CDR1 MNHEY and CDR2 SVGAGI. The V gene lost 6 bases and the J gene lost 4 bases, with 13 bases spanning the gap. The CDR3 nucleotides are TGTGCCAGCAGCCGAGGGAGTTCTTACGAGCAGTACTTC. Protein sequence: CASSRGSSYEQYF.

The CDR3 region is CASSDRDTEAFF. The CDR3 nucleotides are TGCGCCAGTAGCGACAGAGACACTGAAGCTTTCTTT. The rearrangement uses TRBV5-1 and TRBJ1-1; tentatively, D is TRBD1 (5 bases). Germline V gene sequence: CDR1 SGHRS, CDR2 YFSETQ. There are 12 residues in the CDR3. V dropped 8 bases and J dropped 3 bases, with 11 bases sitting between them. Full variable domain (outside the CDR3, taken from reference TRBV5-1 and TRBJ1-1): KAGVTQTPRYLIKTRGQQVTLSCSPISGHRSVSWYQQTPGQGLQFLFEYFSETQRNKGNFPGRFSGRQFSNSRSEMNVSTLELGDSALYLCASSDRDTEAFFGQGTRLTVV.